These T cell receptor beta chains were read from a single sample in a study of cytomegalovirus exposure and HLA in healthy donors. The data were produced by immunoSEQ multiplex PCR, yet TCRdb's version contains in-frame clones alone and is incomplete. The table has some 130,000 clones, approximately 70% seen once. The sequencing input was PBMCs. These receptors were obtained from a woman aged 40 to 50 in good health and CMV-seronegative. Both conserved end residues are part of each CDR3. Fields, in order: J gene, D gene, clone size, V gene, CDR3 DNA, CDR3 protein. A D gene is named only where the DNA matches it firmly. The size entry is marked missing in some rows and otherwise reads once, few, many or a size class.

j_gene: TRBJ1-1
d_gene: -
abundance: -
v_gene: TRBV19
CDR3nt: TGTGCCAGTAGTATTGGGGCAGGTTGGTGGGCTTTCTTT
CDR3aa: CASSIGAGWWAFF

j_gene: TRBJ1-4
d_gene: -
abundance: -
v_gene: TRBV4-2
CDR3nt: TGTGCCAGCAGCCAAGATACGAACGGACTTAATGAAAAACTGTTTTTT
CDR3aa: CASSQDTNGLNEKLFF

j_gene: TRBJ1-2
d_gene: TRBD1
abundance: -
v_gene: TRBV15
CDR3nt: TGTGCCACCAGCAGAGATAAAGGACAGGTTGGTGGCTACACCTTC
CDR3aa: CATSRDKGQVGGYTF

j_gene: TRBJ2-3
d_gene: -
abundance: -
v_gene: TRBV5-5
CDR3nt: TGTGCCAGCAGTATATTTCCCCAGAGCACAGATACGCAGTATTTT
CDR3aa: CASSIFPQSTDTQYF

j_gene: TRBJ2-7
d_gene: -
abundance: once
v_gene: TRBV7-7
CDR3nt: TGTGCTAGCAGCACTGGACAGAGCTACGAGCAGTACTTC
CDR3aa: CASSTGQSYEQYF

j_gene: TRBJ1-6
d_gene: -
abundance: -
v_gene: TRBV5-1
CDR3nt: TGCGCCAGCAGCTTGGGAACTGAGGGGGCCCTCCACTTT
CDR3aa: CASSLGTEGALHF

j_gene: TRBJ1-1
d_gene: -
abundance: -
v_gene: TRBV4-1
CDR3nt: TGCGCCAGCAGCCAAGATTTTGGGGGGTATGCTGAAGCTTTCTTT
CDR3aa: CASSQDFGGYAEAFF

j_gene: TRBJ2-7
d_gene: TRBD2
abundance: -
v_gene: TRBV5-4
CDR3nt: TGTGCCAGCAGCATATCTACCGGGACTACCTTCTCCTACGAGCAGTACTTC
CDR3aa: CASSISTGTTFSYEQYF

j_gene: TRBJ2-1
d_gene: -
abundance: few
v_gene: TRBV29-1
CDR3nt: TGCAGCGTAACCGAGGCCATTTCTTACAATGAGCAGTTCTTC
CDR3aa: CSVTEAISYNEQFF

j_gene: TRBJ1-5
d_gene: TRBD1
abundance: few
v_gene: TRBV5-6
CDR3nt: TGTGCCAGCAGCTTTGGACAGGGGCCTTTTAGCAATCAGCCCCAGCATTTT
CDR3aa: CASSFGQGPFSNQPQHF

j_gene: TRBJ2-5
d_gene: -
abundance: -
v_gene: TRBV6-1
CDR3nt: TGTGCCAGCGGGTTGAGGCAGCAAGAGACCCAGTACTTC
CDR3aa: CASGLRQQETQYF

j_gene: TRBJ2-3
d_gene: -
abundance: -
v_gene: TRBV11-2
CDR3nt: TGTGCCAGCAGCTCGCTCTGGACAGCGACCACAGATACGCAGTATTTT
CDR3aa: CASSSLWTATTDTQYF

j_gene: TRBJ2-1
d_gene: TRBD2
abundance: -
v_gene: TRBV4-3
CDR3nt: TGCGCCAGCAGCCAAGAGACTAGCCACCCCTACAATGAGCAGTTCTTC
CDR3aa: CASSQETSHPYNEQFF

j_gene: TRBJ2-7
d_gene: -
abundance: -
v_gene: TRBV27
CDR3nt: TGTGCCAGCAGTCTTAAGGGGCCGACCGGTCACTACGAGCAGTACTTC
CDR3aa: CASSLKGPTGHYEQYF

j_gene: TRBJ2-3
d_gene: -
abundance: -
v_gene: TRBV27
CDR3nt: TGTGCCAGCAGTTCCCTTTCAGGGGCCGATACGCAGTATTTT
CDR3aa: CASSSLSGADTQYF

j_gene: TRBJ2-7
d_gene: TRBD1
abundance: -
v_gene: TRBV4-1
CDR3nt: TGCGCCAGCAGCCTCGGGACAGGGCTAGTCGAGCAGTACTTC
CDR3aa: CASSLGTGLVEQYF

j_gene: TRBJ1-1
d_gene: -
abundance: -
v_gene: TRBV6-5
CDR3nt: TGTGCCAGCAGGCCTACAGGTAACACTGAAGCTTTCTTT
CDR3aa: CASRPTGNTEAFF

j_gene: TRBJ2-2
d_gene: -
abundance: -
v_gene: TRBV19
CDR3nt: TGTGCCAGTAGGACGGGGGAAGCGGCCGGGGAGCTGTTTTTT
CDR3aa: CASRTGEAAGELFF

j_gene: TRBJ1-2
d_gene: TRBD1
abundance: -
v_gene: TRBV19
CDR3nt: TGTGCCAGTAGTACCCGGGACAGCTATGGCTACACCTTC
CDR3aa: CASSTRDSYGYTF

j_gene: TRBJ1-2
d_gene: -
abundance: few
v_gene: TRBV2
CDR3nt: TGTGCCAGCACTCCTATGGACAGAAACTATGGCTACACCTTC
CDR3aa: CASTPMDRNYGYTF

j_gene: TRBJ2-5
d_gene: -
abundance: -
v_gene: TRBV7-3
CDR3nt: TGTGCCAGCAGCTTAGGAGTTCTCGGAGAGACCCAGTACTTC
CDR3aa: CASSLGVLGETQYF

j_gene: TRBJ1-1
d_gene: TRBD1
abundance: -
v_gene: TRBV7-9
CDR3nt: TGTGCCAGCAGCCCCGTGGGCGACAGGGCCGTGACTGAAGCTTTCTTT
CDR3aa: CASSPVGDRAVTEAFF

j_gene: TRBJ1-2
d_gene: TRBD1
abundance: few
v_gene: TRBV27
CDR3nt: TGTGCCAGCAGATCCGGGACAGGCTATGGCTACACCTTC
CDR3aa: CASRSGTGYGYTF

j_gene: TRBJ2-2
d_gene: -
abundance: once
v_gene: TRBV4-3
CDR3nt: TGCGCCAGCAGCCTACACGGGGTGGACGCCGGGGAGCTGTTTTTT
CDR3aa: CASSLHGVDAGELFF